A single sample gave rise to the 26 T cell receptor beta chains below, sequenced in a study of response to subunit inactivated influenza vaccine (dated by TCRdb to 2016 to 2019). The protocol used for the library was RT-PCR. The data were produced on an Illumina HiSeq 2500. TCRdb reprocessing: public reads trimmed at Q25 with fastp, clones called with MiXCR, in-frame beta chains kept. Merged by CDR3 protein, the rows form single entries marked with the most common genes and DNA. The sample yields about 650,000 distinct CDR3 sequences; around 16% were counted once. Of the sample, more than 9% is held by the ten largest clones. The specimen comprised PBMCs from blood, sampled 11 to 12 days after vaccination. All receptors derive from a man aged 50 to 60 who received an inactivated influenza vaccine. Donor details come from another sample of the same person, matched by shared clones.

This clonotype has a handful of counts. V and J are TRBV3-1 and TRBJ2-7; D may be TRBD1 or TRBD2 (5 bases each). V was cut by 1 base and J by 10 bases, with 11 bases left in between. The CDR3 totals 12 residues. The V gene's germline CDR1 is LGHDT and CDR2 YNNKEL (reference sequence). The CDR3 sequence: CASSQGDARQYF. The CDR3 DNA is TGTGCCAGCAGCCAAGGGGACGCCCGCCAGTACTTC.

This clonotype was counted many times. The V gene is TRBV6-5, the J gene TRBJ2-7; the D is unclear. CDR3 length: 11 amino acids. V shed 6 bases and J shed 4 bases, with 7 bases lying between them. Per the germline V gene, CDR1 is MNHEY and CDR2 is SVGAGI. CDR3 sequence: CASREGYEQYF. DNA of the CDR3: TGTGCCAGCAGGGAAGGTTACGAGCAGTACTTC.

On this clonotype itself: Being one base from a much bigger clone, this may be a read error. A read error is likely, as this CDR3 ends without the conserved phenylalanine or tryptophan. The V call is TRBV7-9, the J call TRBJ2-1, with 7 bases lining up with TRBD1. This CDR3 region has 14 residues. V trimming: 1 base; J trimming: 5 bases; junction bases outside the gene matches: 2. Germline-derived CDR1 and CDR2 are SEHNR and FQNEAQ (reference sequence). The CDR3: CASSLGQGNNEQFL. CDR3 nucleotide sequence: TGTGCCAGCAGCTTAGGACAGGGTAACAATGAGCAGTTCTTA.

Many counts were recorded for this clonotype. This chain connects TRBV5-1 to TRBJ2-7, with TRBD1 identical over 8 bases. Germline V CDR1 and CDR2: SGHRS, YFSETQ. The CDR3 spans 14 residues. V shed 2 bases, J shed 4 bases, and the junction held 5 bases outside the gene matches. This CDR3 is CASSFRQGRYEQYF. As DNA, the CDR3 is TGCGCCAGCAGCTTTCGACAGGGGAGATACGAGCAGTACTTC.

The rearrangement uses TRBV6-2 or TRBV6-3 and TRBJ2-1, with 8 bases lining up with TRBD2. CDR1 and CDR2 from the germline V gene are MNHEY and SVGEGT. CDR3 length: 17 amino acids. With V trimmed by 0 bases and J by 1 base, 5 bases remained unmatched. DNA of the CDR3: TGTGCCAGCAGTTACTCGCGGGAGGTCCAGTCCTACAATGAGCAGTTCTTC. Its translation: CASSYSREVQSYNEQFF.

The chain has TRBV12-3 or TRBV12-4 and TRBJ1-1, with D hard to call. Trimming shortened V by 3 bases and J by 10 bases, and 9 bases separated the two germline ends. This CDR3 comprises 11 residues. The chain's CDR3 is CASSFGRTAFF. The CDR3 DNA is TGTGCCAGCAGTTTCGGAAGGACAGCTTTCTTT.

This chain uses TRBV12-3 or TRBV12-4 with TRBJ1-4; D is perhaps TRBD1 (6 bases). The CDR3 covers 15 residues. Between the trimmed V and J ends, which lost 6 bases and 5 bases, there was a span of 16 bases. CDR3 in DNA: TGTGCCAGCAGGCCTACAGGGACCCGGAATGAAAAACTGTTTTTT. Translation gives CASRPTGTRNEKLFF.

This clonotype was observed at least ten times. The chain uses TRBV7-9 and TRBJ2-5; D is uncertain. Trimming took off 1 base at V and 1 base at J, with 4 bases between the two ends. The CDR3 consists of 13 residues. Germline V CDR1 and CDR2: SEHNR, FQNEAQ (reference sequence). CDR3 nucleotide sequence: TGTGCCAGCAGCTTAGTCAGCCAAGAGACCCAGTACTTC. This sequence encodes CASSLVSQETQYF.

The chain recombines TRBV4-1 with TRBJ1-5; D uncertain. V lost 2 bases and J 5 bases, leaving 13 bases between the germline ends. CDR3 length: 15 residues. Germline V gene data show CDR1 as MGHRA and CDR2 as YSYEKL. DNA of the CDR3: TGCGCCAGCAGCCAATTAACTCTCCGGGATCAGCCCCAGCATTTT. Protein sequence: CASSQLTLRDQPQHF.

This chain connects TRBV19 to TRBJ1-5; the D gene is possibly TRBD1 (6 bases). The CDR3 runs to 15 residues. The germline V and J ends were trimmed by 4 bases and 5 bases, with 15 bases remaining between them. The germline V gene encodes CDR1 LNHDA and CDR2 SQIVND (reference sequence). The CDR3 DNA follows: TGTGCCAGTAGTAGCCTTAGGGGGTCTTATCAGCCCCAGCATTTT. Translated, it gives CASSSLRGSYQPQHF.

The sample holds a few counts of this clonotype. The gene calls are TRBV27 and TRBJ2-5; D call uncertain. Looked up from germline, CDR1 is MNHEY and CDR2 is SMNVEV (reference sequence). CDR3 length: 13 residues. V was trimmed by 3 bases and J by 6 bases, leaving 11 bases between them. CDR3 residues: CASSFGVGKTQYF. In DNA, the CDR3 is TGTGCCAGCAGTTTTGGGGTGGGGAAGACCCAGTACTTC.

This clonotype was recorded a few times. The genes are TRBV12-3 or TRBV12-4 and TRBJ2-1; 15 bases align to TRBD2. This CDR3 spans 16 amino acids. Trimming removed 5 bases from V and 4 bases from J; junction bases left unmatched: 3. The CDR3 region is CASSVGTSGGYNEQFF. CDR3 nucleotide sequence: TGTGCCAGCAGTGTCGGGACTAGCGGGGGGTACAATGAGCAGTTCTTC.

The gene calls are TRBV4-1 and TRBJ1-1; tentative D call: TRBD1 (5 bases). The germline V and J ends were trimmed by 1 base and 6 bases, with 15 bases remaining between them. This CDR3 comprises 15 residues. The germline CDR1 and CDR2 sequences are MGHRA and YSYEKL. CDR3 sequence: CASSQGRPGLAEAFF. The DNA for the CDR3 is TGCGCCAGCAGCCAAGGCCGTCCAGGGTTGGCTGAAGCTTTCTTT.

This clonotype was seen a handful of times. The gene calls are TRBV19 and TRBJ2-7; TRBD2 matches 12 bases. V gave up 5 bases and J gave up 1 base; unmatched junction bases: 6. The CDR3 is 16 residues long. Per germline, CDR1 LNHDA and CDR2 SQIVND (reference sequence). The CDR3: CASSETSGRGSYEQYF. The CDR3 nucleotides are TGTGCCAGTAGTGAGACTAGCGGGAGAGGTTCCTACGAGCAGTACTTC.

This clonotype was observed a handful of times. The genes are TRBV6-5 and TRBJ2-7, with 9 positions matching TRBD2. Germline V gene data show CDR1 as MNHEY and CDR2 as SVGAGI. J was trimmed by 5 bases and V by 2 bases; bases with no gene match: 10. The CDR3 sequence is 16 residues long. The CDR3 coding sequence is TGTGCCAGCAGTTACACTTATAGCGGGAGCAGCGACGAGCAGTACTTC. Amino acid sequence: CASSYTYSGSSDEQYF.

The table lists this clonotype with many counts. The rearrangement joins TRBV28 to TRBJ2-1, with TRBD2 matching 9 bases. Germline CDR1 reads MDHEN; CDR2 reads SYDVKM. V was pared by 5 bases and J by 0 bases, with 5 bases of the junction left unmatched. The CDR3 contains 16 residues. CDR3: CASSNPSGNSYNEQFF. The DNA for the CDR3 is TGTGCCAGCAGTAACCCTAGCGGGAACTCCTACAATGAGCAGTTCTTC. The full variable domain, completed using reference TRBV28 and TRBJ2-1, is DVKVTQSSRYLVKRTGEKVFLECVQDMDHENMFWYRQDPGLGLRLIYFSYDVKMKEKGDIPEGYSVSREKKERFSLILESASTNQTSMYLCASSNPSGNSYNEQFFGPGTRLTVL.

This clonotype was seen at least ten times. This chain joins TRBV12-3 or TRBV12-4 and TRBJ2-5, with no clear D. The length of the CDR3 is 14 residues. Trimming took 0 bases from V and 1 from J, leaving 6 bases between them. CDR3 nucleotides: TGTGCCAGCAGTTTAGCTTTGACCCAAGAGACCCAGTACTTC. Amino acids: CASSLALTQETQYF.

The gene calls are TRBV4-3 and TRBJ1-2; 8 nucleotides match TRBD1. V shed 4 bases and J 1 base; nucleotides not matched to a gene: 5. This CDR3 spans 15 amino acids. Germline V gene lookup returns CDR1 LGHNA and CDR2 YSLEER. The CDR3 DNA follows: TGCGCCAGCAGCCGTGACAGGGGACTTAACTATGGCTACACCTTC. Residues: CASSRDRGLNYGYTF.

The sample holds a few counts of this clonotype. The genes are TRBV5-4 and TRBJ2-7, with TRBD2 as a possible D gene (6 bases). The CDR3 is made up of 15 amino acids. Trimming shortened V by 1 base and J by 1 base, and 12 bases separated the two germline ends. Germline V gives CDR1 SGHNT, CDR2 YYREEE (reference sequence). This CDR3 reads CASSLIRGSSYEQYF. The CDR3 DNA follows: TGTGCCAGCAGCTTGATCCGGGGGAGTTCCTACGAGCAGTACTTC.

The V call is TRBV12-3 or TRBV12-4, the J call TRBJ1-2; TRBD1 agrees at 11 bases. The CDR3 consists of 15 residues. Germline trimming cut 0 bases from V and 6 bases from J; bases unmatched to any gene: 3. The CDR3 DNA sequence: TGTGCCAGCAGTTTAGCTTGGACAGGGGGCGATGGCTACACCTTC. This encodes CASSLAWTGGDGYTF.

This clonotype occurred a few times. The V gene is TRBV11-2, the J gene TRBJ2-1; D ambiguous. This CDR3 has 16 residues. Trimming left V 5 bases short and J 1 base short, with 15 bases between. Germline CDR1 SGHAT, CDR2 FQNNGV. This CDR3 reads CASSPFRRVSYNEQFF. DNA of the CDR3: TGTGCCAGCAGCCCCTTTCGTCGAGTTTCCTACAATGAGCAGTTCTTC.

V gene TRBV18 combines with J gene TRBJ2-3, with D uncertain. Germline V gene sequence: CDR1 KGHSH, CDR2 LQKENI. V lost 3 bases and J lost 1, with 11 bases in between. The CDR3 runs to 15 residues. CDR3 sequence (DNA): TGTGCCAGCTCACCCGTCGGGCAACGCACAGATACGCAGTATTTT. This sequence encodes CASSPVGQRTDTQYF.

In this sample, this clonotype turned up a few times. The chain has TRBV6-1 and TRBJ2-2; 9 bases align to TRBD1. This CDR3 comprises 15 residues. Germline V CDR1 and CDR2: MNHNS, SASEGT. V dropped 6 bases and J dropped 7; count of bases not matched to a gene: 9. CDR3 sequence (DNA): TGTGCCAGCAGCCGTAAGGGACAGGGAGTCGGGGAGCTGTTTTTT. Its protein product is CASSRKGQGVGELFF.

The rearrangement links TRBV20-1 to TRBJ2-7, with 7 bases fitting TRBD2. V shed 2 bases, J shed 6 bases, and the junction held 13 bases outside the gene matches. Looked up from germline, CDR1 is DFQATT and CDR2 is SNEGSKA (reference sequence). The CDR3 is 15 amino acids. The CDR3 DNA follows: TGCAGTGCTAGACGATCGAGCGGGGCCGCTGGCGAGCAGTACTTC. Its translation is CSARRSSGAAGEQYF.

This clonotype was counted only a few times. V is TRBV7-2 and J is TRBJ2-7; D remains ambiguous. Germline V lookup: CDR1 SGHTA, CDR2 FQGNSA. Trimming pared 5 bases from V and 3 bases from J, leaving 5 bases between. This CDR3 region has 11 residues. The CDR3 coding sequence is TGTGCCAGCAGCCAATTCTACGAGCAGTACTTC. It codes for CASSQFYEQYF.

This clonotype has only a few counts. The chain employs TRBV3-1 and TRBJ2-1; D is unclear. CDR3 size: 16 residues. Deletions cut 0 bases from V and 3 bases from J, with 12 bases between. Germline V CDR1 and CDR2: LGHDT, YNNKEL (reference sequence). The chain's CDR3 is CASSQDEDFYYNEQFF. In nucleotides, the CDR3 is TGTGCCAGCAGCCAAGACGAAGACTTCTACTACAATGAGCAGTTCTTC.